These 9 T cell receptor beta chains share one sample of origin, sequenced in a study of a mutant IDH1 vaccine in newly diagnosed glioma. TCRdb keeps only in-frame clones here, not all; method: immunoSEQ multiplex PCR. In the table there are approximately 44,000 clones, less than 80% of which are singletons. Their antigens are not known. Specified time point: week 35, safety follow-up. Mutant IDH1 20-mer peptide, at 300 ug, made up each vaccine dose, with topical imiquimod. The sample here was PBMCs, taken from a glioma patient whose treatment included an IDH1 peptide vaccine. The source of these receptors is a middle-aged man with glioma.

The genes are TRBV11-2 and TRBJ1-3; D is unresolved. CDR3 length: 17 amino acids. CDR1 is SGHAT and CDR2 is FQNNGV in the germline V gene. The germline V and J ends were trimmed by 3 bases and 0 bases, with 15 bases remaining between them. In DNA, the CDR3 is TGTGCCAGCAGCTTGGCACCGGGAGGGAGCTCTGGAAACACCATATATTTT. Translation: CASSLAPGGSSGNTIYF.

The genes are TRBV27 and TRBJ1-1; 7 nucleotides line up with TRBD1. The J segment lost 2 bases and the V segment lost 4 bases, leaving 10 bases of the junction unmatched. The CDR3 covers 16 residues. CDR1 is MNHEY and CDR2 is SMNVEV in the germline V gene (reference sequence). This CDR3 reads CASSSAGGGRNTEAFF. DNA for the CDR3: TGTGCCAGCAGTTCCGCAGGAGGGGGCCGAAACACTGAAGCTTTCTTT.

V and J are TRBV2 and TRBJ1-5, with 9 bases that match TRBD1. This CDR3 has 14 amino acids. Germline trimming cut 3 bases from V and 7 bases from J; bases unmatched to any gene: 4. Germline CDR1 is SNHLY and CDR2 is FYNNEI. The CDR3 DNA sequence: TGTGCCAGCAGTGAGGGGGGGACAGGGCAGCCCCAGCATTTT. Its protein is CASSEGGTGQPQHF.

This chain uses TRBV27 with TRBJ2-1; 12 bases map to TRBD2. Germline loops: CDR1 MNHEY, CDR2 SMNVEV (reference sequence). CDR3 length: 16 residues. V dropped 4 bases and J dropped 10; count of bases not matched to a gene: 11. CDR3 nucleotides: TGTGCCAGCAGTTCCCTATCTAGCGGGAGGGCCCGAGAGCAGTTCTTC. Translation: CASSSLSSGRAREQFF.

The rearrangement links TRBV4-1 to TRBJ2-3, with D perhaps TRBD2 (5 bases). V was trimmed by 5 bases and J by 3 bases, leaving 18 bases between them. This CDR3 spans 16 amino acids. Germline assignment: CDR1 MGHRA and CDR2 YSYEKL. DNA for the CDR3: TGCGCCAGCAGCTCGAGGGAGACAAGAGGGACAGATACGCAGTATTTT. Protein product: CASSSRETRGTDTQYF.

The chain joins TRBV6-5 to TRBJ1-1, with 7 bases that match TRBD1. This CDR3 comprises 13 residues. The germline V gene encodes CDR1 MNHEY and CDR2 SVGAGI. Losses at the gene ends were 0 bases for V and 9 bases for J; bases not matched to a gene: 4. CDR3: CASSYSRGPQAFF. The CDR3 nucleotides are TGTGCCAGCAGTTACTCAAGGGGGCCCCAAGCTTTCTTT.

This clone showed up just a few times. This chain links TRBV5-1 with TRBJ2-7, with 12 bases that match TRBD2. With V trimmed by 4 bases and J by 0 bases, 8 bases remained unmatched. Looked up from germline, CDR1 is SGHRS and CDR2 is YFSETQ. The CDR3 runs 17 residues. CDR3 bases: TGCGCCAGCAGCCCGGGACTAGCGGGCGCCATCTCCTACGAGCAGTACTTC. Translated: CASSPGLAGAISYEQYF. Using reference TRBV5-1 and TRBJ2-7 for the parts outside the CDR3, the full variable domain is KAGVTQTPRYLIKTRGQQVTLSCSPISGHRSVSWYQQTPGQGLQFLFEYFSETQRNKGNFPGRFSGRQFSNSRSEMNVSTLELGDSALYLCASSPGLAGAISYEQYFGPGTRLTVT.

This rearrangement joins TRBV25-1 to TRBJ1-1, with D unclear. Germline V CDR1 and CDR2: MGHDK, SYGVNS. The CDR3 has 11 residues. V lost 6 bases, J lost 6 bases, and 8 bases lay in between. In DNA, the CDR3 is TGTGCCAGCAGGGCCGGGGCTGAAGCTTTCTTT. This codes for CASRAGAEAFF. The whole variable domain, filled in from reference TRBV25-1 and TRBJ1-1, reads EADIYQTPRYLVIGTGKKITLECSQTMGHDKMYWYQQDPGMELHLIHYSYGVNSTEKGDLSSESTVSRIRTEHFPLTLESARPSHTSQYLCASRAGAEAFFGQGTRLTVV.

This clone was detected a few times. The chain has TRBV5-1 and TRBJ1-1; D gene ambiguous. This CDR3 is 13 amino acids long. The V end was cut by 5 bases, the J end by 8 bases, with 16 bases between. Germline V lookup: CDR1 SGHRS, CDR2 YFSETQ. CDR3 amino acids: CASSYESPDEAFF. In DNA form, the CDR3 reads TGCGCCAGCAGTTACGAGTCCCCCGACGAAGCTTTCTTT.